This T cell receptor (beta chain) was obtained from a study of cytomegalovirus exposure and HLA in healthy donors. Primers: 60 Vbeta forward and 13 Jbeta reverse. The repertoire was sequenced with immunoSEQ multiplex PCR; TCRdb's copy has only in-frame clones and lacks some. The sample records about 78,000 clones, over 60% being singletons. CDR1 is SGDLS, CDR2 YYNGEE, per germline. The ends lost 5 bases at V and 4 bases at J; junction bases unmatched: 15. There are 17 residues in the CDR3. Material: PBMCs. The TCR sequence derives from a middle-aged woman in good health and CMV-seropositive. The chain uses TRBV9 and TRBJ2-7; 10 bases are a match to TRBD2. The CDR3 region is CASSPARTSGFVYEQYF. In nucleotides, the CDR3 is TGTGCCAGCAGTCCAGCGAGGACTAGCGGTTTTGTTTACGAGCAGTACTTC.